This T cell receptor (beta chain) was sequenced in a study of metastatic and nonmetastatic thyroid tumors. Study-level information: Where malignant and benign thyroid patients were concerned, repertoires were compared across blood and tumor or nodule tissue.

Points on this clone: Its target is not known.

Findings of the study overall: According to reports, the diversity of TCR beta was significantly higher in malignant thyroid tumors than in benign nodules, and this held in both blood and tumor samples.

How the authors handled the data: Between-group CDR3 differences, defined by clinicopathological status, yielded a distant-metastasis classifier for papillary thyroid cancer. TCRdb recomputed clones from the PCR reads via MiXCR. TCRdb, rather than the study authors, made the V and J calls. There are 50,000 or so clones in the sample; roughly 18% occur only once, and 2.5% to 3.5% lies in the top ten. Germline V gene lookup returns CDR1 KGHSH and CDR2 LQKENI. The V segment lost 2 bases and the J segment 7 bases; nucleotides outside the gene matches: 7. The CDR3 runs 15 residues. Patients were all untreated before their thyroid surgery.

The clonotype comes from a female donor with papillary thyroid cancer or a benign thyroid nodule (not recorded which). Some clones in this sample may be carry-over from other donors' samples. The sequenced material came from blood. This chain connects TRBV18 to TRBJ2-1; 8 bases line up with TRBD2. The CDR3 protein is CASSPVLAGGNEQFF. The DNA of the CDR3 is TGTGCCAGCTCACCAGTACTTGCGGGGGGAAATGAGCAGTTCTTC. The full variable domain, its missing parts supplied by reference TRBV18 and TRBJ2-1, is NAGVMQNPRHLVRRRGQEARLRCSPMKGHSHVYWYRQLPEEGLKFMVYLQKENIIDESGMPKERFSAEFPKEGPSILRIQQVVRGDSAAYFCASSPVLAGGNEQFFGPGTRLTVL.